This TCR beta chain was captured in a study of cytomegalovirus exposure and HLA in healthy donors. Study at large: Earlier work reported some 110 million unique TCR beta sequences from about 180 million T cells. Of a few hundred genotyped donors, about 80% clustered with self-reported Caucasian donors. Findings and caveats of the study: A later analysis linked a missense DCLRE1C variant to TCR beta V- and J-gene trimming. Versus the approximately 670-donor mean, an Asian-associated ancestry cluster reportedly showed fewer N-insertions in a later analysis.

The PCR employed 60 Vbeta primers together with 13 Jbeta primers. Only in-frame clones appear in the TCRdb table, and some are missing; sequencing was by immunoSEQ multiplex PCR. The top ten hold less than 2% of the sample, which has around 140,000 clones, about 82% seen once. Trimming took 5 bases from V and 8 from J, leaving 16 bases between them. The CDR3 is 13 amino acids. Germline V gene sequence: CDR1 SGHRS, CDR2 YFSETQ. Note on this clone: What it binds is unknown.

The specimen was PBMCs. This chain connects TRBV5-1 to TRBJ1-1, with D perhaps matching TRBD1 (6 bases). This sequence was found in a female donor in good health and CMV-seropositive. CDR3 amino acids: CASRGTNGQEAFF. The CDR3 nucleotides are TGCGCCAGCAGAGGTACAAACGGACAGGAAGCTTTCTTT.